This TCR beta chain appears in the sequencing data of a study of blood T cell repertoires in COVID-19 (dated by TCRdb to 2018 to 2021). A note on the overall study: Collaborator samples came from the United States, Italy and Spain and covered acute and convalescent phases of COVID-19. The prospective study material was composed of cDNA or gDNA derived from T cells, B-cell-depleted T cells, or PBMCs. The samples were drawn from two sources: the first 160 participants of the ongoing ImmuneRACE study, and 1,000 to 1,500 subjects contributed by 6 global collaborators. Sample metadata almost always included a de-identified subject ID, COVID-19 status, age in years and sex. Subjects who had been exposed to COVID-19, were actively infected with it, or had recovered from it provided the deeply sampled blood TCRbeta repertoires that made up the dataset. Where available, HLA class I and class II types were obtained from metadata supplied by the sample provider rather than from assay-based typing. The repertoires were released in a freely available public database meant as a resource for research on the immune response to SARS-CoV-2. Overall results and qualifications from the work: The amount of clinical and demographic metadata varied by source and participant and was provided uncurated.

Whole blood was collected in K2EDTA tubes by collaborating institutions according to the institutions' own protocols. For TCRbeta analysis, collaborator samples were shipped as frozen whole blood, as isolated PBMCs, or as DNA extracted from either sample type. As for this clone: Its binding antigen is unknown. Base qualities were left out, and no much larger clone turns up one base away.

CDR1 and CDR2 were assigned from the germline V gene as SGHTA and FQGTGA. The CDR3 spans 15 residues, from the cysteine through the phenylalanine. Of the read, only the CDR3 DNA is kept; its 45 bases are in frame from base 1. V loses 2 bases of germline sequence and J loses 4 bases, and the interval between the two ends is 13 bases. TCRbeta CDR3 regions were amplified from genomic DNA by means of the immunoSEQ Assay, a bias-controlled multiplex PCR. The original methods were these. The number of nucleated cells in each sample was estimated by amplification of reference gene primers within the assay. To quantify the absolute abundance of each unique TCRbeta CDR3 rearrangement, sequence reads were collapsed and filtered. For each sample, productive Simpson clonality was calculated by taking the square root of Simpson's diversity index across productive rearrangements. The table comes from immuneACCESS by way of TCRdb, which keeps in-frame sequences with V and J called. Part of the clones is missing from these tables; in studies checked, under half for an unresolved V gene and the rest for unknown reasons. That table furnishes V, J and clone size, whereas the DNA furnished D and trimming. The sample data list 400,000 or so clones, and more than 85% of these were observed just once. The ten largest clones capture around 2.9% of the sample.

This receptor was taken from a human donor in a cohort sampled during active COVID-19. The chain is assembled from TRBV7-3 and TRBJ2-3; a tentative D call is TRBD1 (6 bases match). Material: peripheral blood. DNA sequence: TGTGCCAGCAGCTTAGACACCGGGACATCAGATACGCAGTATTTT. Its coded protein is CASSLDTGTSDTQYF.